This T cell receptor beta chain was documented in a study of CD8 T cells in ankylosing spondylitis. The study, taken as a whole, reports: Earlier studies detected some motif variants in reactive arthritis synovial fluid and blood. Reportedly, matched ankylosing spondylitis synovial fluid was significantly enriched for disease-linked clones. CD8+ disease-linked clones were present at relatively low frequencies in blood. Blood from ankylosing spondylitis patients appeared to carry a characteristic roughly eight-variant TCR beta motif.

The sample holds many counts of this clonotype. Its antigen is currently unknown. 5'-RACE, quantitative and with molecular barcodes, yielded the TCR beta libraries. Via MiXCR, TCRdb re-called the 5' RACE reads, giving one row per CDR3 protein. The sample lists about 500,000 distinct CDR3 sequences; roughly 13% were seen once. Germline loops: CDR1 KGHDR, CDR2 SFDVKD. The V and J ends lost 4 bases and 1 base respectively, with 1 base between them. The CDR3 is made up of 12 amino acids. The TCR was taken from a male donor with ankylosing spondylitis. The sequencing input was blood, either unsorted or a sorted T cell fraction (not recorded which). J is TRBJ1-5 and V is TRBV24-1; D remains ambiguous. CDR3 coding DNA: TGTGCCACCAGTGACAGCAATCAGCCCCAGCATTTT. This encodes CATSDSNQPQHF.